Listed below are T cell receptor beta chains from one sample, sequenced in a study of cytomegalovirus exposure and HLA in healthy donors. Libraries were prepared by immunoSEQ multiplex PCR; TCRdb keeps only in-frame clonotypes and omits some of them. The sample holds roughly 150,000 clones; 64% are singletons and the top ten take over 2.5%. The sequenced sample consisted of PBMCs. The receptors shown here come from a woman between 25 and 40 years old in good health and CMV-seropositive. Both conserved end residues are part of each CDR3. The order of the fields is J gene, V gene, clone size, D gene, CDR3 protein, CDR3 DNA. D genes are given only for firm matches. Clone size is not always given. Where it is, it says once, few, many or a class for expanded clones.

TRBJ1-1 | TRBV6-4 | NA | NA | CASSQARWTEAFF | TGTGCCAGCAGCCAGGCTCGTTGGACTGAAGCTTTCTTT
TRBJ2-5 | TRBV5-6 | NA | NA | CASSLEPPGTQYF | TGTGCCAGCAGCTTGGAACCCCCGGGGACCCAGTACTTC
TRBJ2-3 | TRBV5-6 | NA | TRBD2 | CASGRGEPDTQYF | TGTGCCAGTGGGCGGGGGGAGCCAGATACGCAGTATTTT
TRBJ1-4 | TRBV11-3 | few | NA | CASSLGYREVDEKLFF | TGTGCCAGCAGCTTAGGGTACAGGGAAGTGGATGAAAAACTGTTTTTT
TRBJ1-6 | TRBV6-1 | NA | NA | CASEGRLAPLHF | TGTGCCAGCGAGGGCAGGCTCGCACCCCTCCACTTT
TRBJ1-4 | TRBV6-1 | NA | TRBD1 | CASSNLGTGTEKLFF | TGTGCCAGCAGTAACTTGGGGACAGGGACTGAAAAACTGTTTTTT
TRBJ2-7 | TRBV11-2 | NA | NA | CASSLTQGRDEQYF | TGTGCCAGCAGCTTAACCCAGGGGAGGGACGAGCAGTACTTC
TRBJ2-7 | TRBV7-2 | once | TRBD1 | CASSLDRISYEQYF | TGTGCCAGCAGCCTGGACAGGATTAGCTACGAGCAGTACTTC
TRBJ1-6 | TRBV5-6 | few | NA | CASSLYSSSYNSPLHF | TGTGCCAGCAGCTTGTACTCGAGCTCCTATAATTCACCCCTCCACTTT
TRBJ1-1 | TRBV19 | NA | NA | CASSIGRANTEAFF | TGTGCCAGTAGTATTGGCAGGGCGAACACTGAAGCTTTCTTT
TRBJ1-1 | TRBV11-3 | NA | NA | CASSLEAGAGNTEAFF | TGTGCCAGCAGCTTAGAGGCGGGGGCCGGGAACACTGAAGCTTTCTTT
TRBJ1-1 | TRBV7-8 | few | NA | CASSLRTGINTEAFF | TGTGCCAGCAGCTTACGAACAGGGATTAACACTGAAGCTTTCTTT
TRBJ2-7 | TRBV10-3 | few | TRBD1 | CAISESYPGTGHYEQYF | TGTGCCATCAGTGAGTCGTATCCCGGGACAGGGCACTACGAGCAGTACTTC
TRBJ1-6 | TRBV27 | few | TRBD1 | CASSQGQGYSPLHF | TGTGCCAGCAGCCAAGGACAGGGGTATTCACCCCTCCACTTT
TRBJ2-2 | TRBV11-2 | NA | NA | CASSRGGLMGGTGELFF | TGTGCCAGCAGTAGAGGCGGACTCATGGGGGGTACCGGGGAGCTGTTTTTT
TRBJ2-7 | TRBV11-2 | few | NA | CASSSSPEQYF | TGTGCCAGCAGCTCGTCTCCCGAGCAGTACTTC
TRBJ1-4 | TRBV28 | NA | TRBD1 | CASKSSGTGNEKLFF | TGTGCCAGCAAATCGAGTGGGACAGGCAATGAAAAACTGTTTTTT
TRBJ2-5 | TRBV11-1 | NA | TRBD2 | CASTFGRGGGETQYF | TGTGCCAGCACCTTTGGGAGGGGCGGGGGAGAGACCCAGTACTTC